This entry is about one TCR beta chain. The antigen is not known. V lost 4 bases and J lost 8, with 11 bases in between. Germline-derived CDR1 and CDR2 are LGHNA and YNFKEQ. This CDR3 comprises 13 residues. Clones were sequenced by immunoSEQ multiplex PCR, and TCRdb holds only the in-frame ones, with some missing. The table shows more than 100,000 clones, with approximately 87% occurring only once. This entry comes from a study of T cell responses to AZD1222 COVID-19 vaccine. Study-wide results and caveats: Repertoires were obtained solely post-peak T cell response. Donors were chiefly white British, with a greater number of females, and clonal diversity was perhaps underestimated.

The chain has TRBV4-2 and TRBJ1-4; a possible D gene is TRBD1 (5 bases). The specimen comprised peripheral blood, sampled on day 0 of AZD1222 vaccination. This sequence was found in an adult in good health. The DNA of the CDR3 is TGTGCCAGCAGCCCCGTTTCAGGGGAAAAACTGTTTTTT. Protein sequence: CASSPVSGEKLFF.